The clone carrying this TCR beta chain was seen many times. Its antigen is not identified. Molecular-barcoded quantitative 5'-RACE produced these TCR beta libraries. MiXCR, run by TCRdb on the 5' RACE reads, gives a single entry per CDR3 protein. The sample lists roughly 230,000 distinct CDR3 sequences, 15% to 20% occurring once. The CDR3 runs 10 residues. CDR1 is SQVTM and CDR2 is ANQGSEA in the germline V gene. V lost 0 bases and J lost 8, with 4 bases in between. The source of the sample is a study of CD8 T cells in ankylosing spondylitis. Regarding the study as a whole: A number of the motif variants had already been described in reactive arthritis synovial fluid and blood. Made up of about eight highly homologous variants, a TCR beta motif appeared characteristic of ankylosing spondylitis blood. CD8+ by phenotype, disease-linked clones were relatively rare in peripheral blood.

This rearrangement joins TRBV29-1 to TRBJ1-2; D is uncertain. The clonotype originates from a male donor with ankylosing spondylitis or in good health (not recorded which). Material: blood, either unsorted or a sorted T cell fraction (not recorded which). The CDR3 reads CSVEELGYTF. The DNA of the CDR3 is TGCAGCGTTGAAGAACTGGGCTACACCTTC.